The 9 T cell receptor beta chains given below trace back to one sample, sequenced in a study of OX40 agonist ivuxolimab in advanced cancers. Data came from immunoSEQ multiplex PCR; TCRdb stores just in-frame clones and leaves some out. The sample lists 100,000 or so clones; around nine tenths were seen once. Sequencing was performed on CD4+ or CD8+ T cells sorted from blood, taken in a trial of the OX40 agonist ivuxolimab. These TCRs come from an adult with an advanced solid tumor such as melanoma, head and neck, liver or kidney cancer.

This chain links TRBV9 with TRBJ1-6; 7 bases fit TRBD1. The CDR3 spans 15 residues. V was pared by 3 bases and J by 5 bases, with 5 bases of the junction left unmatched. The germline gives CDR1 SGDLS, CDR2 YYNGEE. This CDR3 reads CASSAGDRNNSPLHF. In DNA form, the CDR3 reads TGTGCCAGCAGCGCCGGGGACAGAAATAATTCACCCCTCCACTTT. The whole variable domain, remainder taken from reference TRBV9 and TRBJ1-6, is DSGVTQTPKHLITATGQRVTLRCSPRSGDLSVYWYQQSLDQGLQFLIQYYNGEERAKGNILERFSAQQFPDLHSELNLSSLELGDSALYFCASSAGDRNNSPLHFGNGTRLTVT.

The V and J genes are TRBV13 and TRBJ1-6; tentatively, D is TRBD1 (5 bases). Germline V gives CDR1 PRHDT, CDR2 FYEKMQ (reference sequence). CDR3 length: 18 amino acids. Trimming left V 1 base short and J 0 bases short, with 13 bases between. Written as DNA, the CDR3 is TGTGCCAGCAGCTTAGCAGGGTTGGCGAGCTCCTATAATTCACCCCTCCACTTT. Translation gives CASSLAGLASSYNSPLHF.

V is TRBV7-9 and J is TRBJ2-1, with 7 bases lining up with TRBD1. Germline V gene lookup returns CDR1 SEHNR and CDR2 FQNEAQ (reference sequence). Trimming took 3 bases from V and 7 from J; bases not matched to a gene: 6. The CDR3 length is 14 residues. This CDR3 is CASSLRGRSNEQFF. DNA for the CDR3: TGTGCCAGCAGCTTGAGGGGGCGGTCGAATGAGCAGTTCTTC.

V usage is TRBV6-6 and J usage is TRBJ2-1, with D possibly TRBD2 on 6 matching bases. Trimming stripped 5 bases from V and 6 bases from J, with 14 bases between. The CDR3 is made up of 14 amino acids. CDR1 and CDR2 from the germline V gene are MNHNY and SVGAGI (reference sequence). The CDR3 DNA sequence: TGTGCCAGCAGTACCTTTGGAGGGTTCAATGAGCAGTTCTTC. This codes for CASSTFGGFNEQFF.

J is TRBJ2-1 and V is TRBV2; TRBD2 matches 8 bases. The CDR3 contains 16 residues. V gave up 0 bases and J gave up 2 bases; unmatched junction bases: 3. Germline-derived CDR1 and CDR2 are SNHLY and FYNNEI. The CDR3 loop reads CASSEAGGRPYNEQFF. The CDR3, as DNA: TGTGCCAGCAGTGAAGCTGGCGGGAGGCCCTACAATGAGCAGTTCTTC.

The chain uses TRBV9 and TRBJ2-7; 10 bases agree with TRBD2. The CDR3 covers 14 residues. Trimming removed 1 base from V and 6 bases from J; junction bases left unmatched: 4. Germline CDR1 and CDR2: SGDLS and YYNGEE. The CDR3: CASSVLAGAGEQYF. As DNA, the CDR3 is TGTGCCAGCAGCGTACTAGCGGGAGCGGGCGAGCAGTACTTC. Filled out from reference TRBV9 and TRBJ2-7, the complete variable domain reads DSGVTQTPKHLITATGQRVTLRCSPRSGDLSVYWYQQSLDQGLQFLIQYYNGEERAKGNILERFSAQQFPDLHSELNLSSLELGDSALYFCASSVLAGAGEQYFGPGTRLTVT.

V gene TRBV7-8 combines with J gene TRBJ2-1, with D perhaps matching TRBD2 (6 bases). The CDR3 extends over 16 amino acids. The V and J ends lost 8 bases and 5 bases respectively, with 22 bases between them. Per germline, CDR1 SGHVS and CDR2 FQNEAQ. CDR3 coding DNA: TGTGCCAGCGGGTCCCCGGGGCGGGGTATGAACAATGAGCAGTTCTTC. Encoded protein: CASGSPGRGMNNEQFF.

This chain links TRBV29-1 with TRBJ2-1; D gene unclear. This CDR3 contains 11 residues. Germline V gene sequence: CDR1 SQVTM, CDR2 ANQGSEA. The V end lost 5 bases, the J end lost 5 bases, and 7 bases lay between the germline ends. In DNA form, the CDR3 reads TGCAGCGTTCTCAGAAACAATGAGCAGTTCTTC. Protein sequence: CSVLRNNEQFF.

The rearrangement joins TRBV5-1 to TRBJ2-5, with TRBD2 matching 8 bases. The J segment lost 5 bases and the V segment lost 4 bases, leaving 10 bases of the junction unmatched. The CDR3 consists of 15 residues. Germline-derived CDR1 and CDR2 are SGHRS and YFSETQ. CDR3 bases: TGCGCCAGCAGCCGCCTCGGGAGGGGTTCGGAGACCCAGTACTTC. It translates to CASSRLGRGSETQYF.